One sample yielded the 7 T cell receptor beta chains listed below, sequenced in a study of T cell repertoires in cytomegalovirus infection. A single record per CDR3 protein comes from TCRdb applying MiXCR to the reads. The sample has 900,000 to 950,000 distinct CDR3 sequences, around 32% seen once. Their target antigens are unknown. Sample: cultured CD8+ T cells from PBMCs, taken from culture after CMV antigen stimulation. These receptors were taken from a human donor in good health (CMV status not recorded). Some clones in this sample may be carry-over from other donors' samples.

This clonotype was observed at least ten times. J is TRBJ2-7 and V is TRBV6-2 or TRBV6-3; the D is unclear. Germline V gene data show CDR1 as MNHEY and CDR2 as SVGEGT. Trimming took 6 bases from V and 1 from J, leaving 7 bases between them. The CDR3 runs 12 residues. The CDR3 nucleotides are TGTGCCAGCAGGCCAGATTCCTACGAGCAGTACTTC. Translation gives CASRPDSYEQYF.

The CDR3 DNA reads TGTGCCAGTAGTATTGCCCCCGGAAGGGAGCAGTACGTC. As protein: CASSIAPGREQYV. The J gene is TRBJ2-7, the V gene TRBV19; D remains unclear. The CDR3 is made up of 13 amino acids. Per germline, CDR1 LNHDA and CDR2 SQIVND (reference sequence). V gave up 3 bases and J gave up 7 bases, with 13 bases separating them.

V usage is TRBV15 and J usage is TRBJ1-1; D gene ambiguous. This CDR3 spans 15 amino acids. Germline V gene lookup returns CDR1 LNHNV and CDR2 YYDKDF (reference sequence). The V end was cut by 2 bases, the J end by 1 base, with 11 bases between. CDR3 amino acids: CATSRPWMANTEAFF. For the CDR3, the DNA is TGTGCCACCAGCAGACCATGGATGGCGAACACTGAAGCTTTCTTT.

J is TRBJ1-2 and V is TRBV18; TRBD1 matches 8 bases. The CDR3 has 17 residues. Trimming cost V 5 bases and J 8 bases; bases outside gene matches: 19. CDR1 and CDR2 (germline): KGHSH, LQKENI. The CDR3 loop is CASSEFRDRKEVEGYTF. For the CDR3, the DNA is TGTGCCAGCTCAGAATTCCGGGACAGGAAAGAGGTGGAGGGCTACACCTTC. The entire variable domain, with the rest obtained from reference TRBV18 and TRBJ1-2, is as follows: NAGVMQNPRHLVRRRGQEARLRCSPMKGHSHVYWYRQLPEEGLKFMVYLQKENIIDESGMPKERFSAEFPKEGPSILRIQQVVRGDSAAYFCASSEFRDRKEVEGYTFGSGTRLTVV.

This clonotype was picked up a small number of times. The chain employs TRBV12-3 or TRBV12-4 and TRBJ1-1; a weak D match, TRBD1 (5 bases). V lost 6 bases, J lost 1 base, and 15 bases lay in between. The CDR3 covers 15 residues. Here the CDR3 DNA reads TGTGCCAGCAGCCCCCTCCGCACAGGGAACACTGAAGCTTTCTTT. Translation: CASSPLRTGNTEAFF.

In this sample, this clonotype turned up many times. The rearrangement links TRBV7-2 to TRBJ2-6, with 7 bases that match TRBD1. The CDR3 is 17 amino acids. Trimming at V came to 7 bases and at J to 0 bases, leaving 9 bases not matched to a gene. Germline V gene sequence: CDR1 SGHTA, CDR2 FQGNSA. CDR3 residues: CASTPDRARSGANVLTF. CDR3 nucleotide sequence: TGTGCCAGCACCCCAGACAGGGCTCGCTCTGGGGCCAACGTCCTGACTTTC.

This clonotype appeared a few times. The CDR3 bases are TGTGCCAGTAGTATAGATCGACAGGGATTCCCTCAGCCCCAGCATTTT. Amino acids: CASSIDRQGFPQPQHF. The chain couples TRBV19 to TRBJ1-5, with 7 bases aligning to TRBD1. This CDR3 is 16 amino acids long. With 0 bases clipped from V and 6 bases from J, the junction kept 8 bases outside the gene matches. Germline CDR1 LNHDA, CDR2 SQIVND (reference sequence).